The rows below give T cell receptor beta chains drawn from one sample of a study of blood T cell repertoires in COVID-19. Profiling relied on immunoSEQ multiplex PCR, and the TCRdb table lists in-frame clones only, not all of them. The data show 200,000 or so clones, approximately 84% seen once. Sequencing was carried out using peripheral blood. All receptors come from a human donor with acute or convalescent COVID-19. The donor label of this sample is uncertain. Both conserved end residues are part of each CDR3. Fields, in order: V gene, J gene, D gene, clone size, CDR3 protein, CDR3 DNA. D genes are given only for firm matches. Clone size is shown for a subset of rows, as once, few, many or a class of expanded clone.

>TRBV7-6|TRBJ1-2|NA|few
CASSLAEGGGYTF
TGTGCCAGCAGCTTAGCAGAGGGTGGCGGCTACACCTTC
>TRBV19|TRBJ2-7|TRBD2|NA
CASSTSSGTRKQYF
TGTGCCAGTAGTACTTCCTCCGGGACTAGGAAGCAGTACTTC
>TRBV7-9|TRBJ2-7|TRBD1|NA
CASSFRQGIYEQYF
TGTGCCAGCAGCTTTCGACAGGGCATATACGAGCAGTACTTC
>TRBV19|TRBJ2-7|TRBD2|NA
CASSPEVTSGQYF
TGTGCCAGTAGTCCCGAAGTGACTAGCGGGCAGTACTTC
>TRBV29-1|TRBJ1-2|TRBD1|NA
CSAPGQGGYGYTF
TGCAGCGCTCCGGGACAGGGAGGGTATGGCTACACCTTC
>TRBV14|TRBJ2-5|TRBD2|NA
CASSQFDSLAGGETQYF
TGTGCCAGCAGCCAATTTGACTCGCTAGCGGGAGGAGAGACCCAGTACTTC
>TRBV5-1|TRBJ1-2|TRBD1|once
CASSKDREMYGYTF
TGCGCCAGCAGCAAAGACAGGGAAATGTATGGCTACACCTTC
>TRBV5-1|TRBJ1-2|NA|NA
CASSLEAVADGYTF
TGCGCCAGCAGCTTGGAGGCGGTCGCTGATGGCTACACCTTC
>TRBV27|TRBJ2-2|NA|NA
CASSKSTGELFF
TGTGCCAGCAGTAAGAGCACCGGGGAGCTGTTTTTT
>TRBV19|TRBJ2-7|NA|few
CASSIPGRTYEQYF
TGTGCCAGTAGTATACCCGGCAGGACCTACGAGCAGTACTTC
>TRBV2|TRBJ1-2|TRBD1|NA
CASSEEQGTYGYTF
TGTGCCAGCAGTGAAGAACAGGGGACCTATGGCTACACCTTC
>TRBV24-1|TRBJ2-3|NA|NA
CASGDSNTDTQYF
TGTGCCAGCGGGGACTCCAACACAGATACGCAGTATTTT
>TRBV18|TRBJ1-1|NA|NA
CASSPPGGYEAFF
TGTGCCAGCTCACCACCGGGAGGTTATGAAGCTTTCTTT
>TRBV18|TRBJ1-2|NA|NA
CASSPGRQGGYTF
TGTGCCAGCTCACCAGGGCGCCAGGGAGGCTACACCTTC
>TRBV3-1/TRBV3-2|TRBJ1-3|TRBD1|NA
CASSHQTGLGNTIYF
TGTGCCAGCAGCCACCAGACAGGGTTGGGAAACACCATATATTTT
>TRBV2|TRBJ1-5|NA|NA
CASSGDNDQPQHF
TGTGCCAGCAGTGGGGACAATGATCAGCCCCAGCATTTT
>TRBV5-1|TRBJ2-3|NA|NA
CASSRGQPAGNTQYF
TGCGCCAGCAGCCGGGGACAACCAGCGGGAAATACGCAGTATTTT
>TRBV25-1|TRBJ2-5|TRBD1|NA
CASSTQGGGRGLRETQYF
TGTGCCAGCAGTACACAGGGGGGAGGCCGGGGCCTCAGGGAGACCCAGTACTTC
>TRBV18|TRBJ2-5|TRBD1|NA
CASSPRTGQETQYF
TGTGCCAGCTCACCACGGACAGGTCAAGAGACCCAGTACTTC
>TRBV3-1/TRBV3-2|TRBJ2-3|NA|NA
CASSQDRPGGTDTQYF
TGTGCCAGCAGCCAAGATCGACCAGGGGGCACAGATACGCAGTATTTT
>TRBV3-1/TRBV3-2|TRBJ2-2|NA|NA
CASSQQAGELFF
TGTGCCAGCAGCCAACAGGCCGGGGAGCTGTTTTTT
>TRBV10-3|TRBJ1-2|TRBD1|NA
CASRTGSGSYGYTF
TGTGCCTCCAGGACAGGCTCAGGGAGTTATGGCTACACCTTC
>TRBV20-1|TRBJ2-7|NA|NA
CSASRLAPSYEQYF
TGCAGTGCTAGTAGGCTAGCGCCATCCTACGAGCAGTACTTC